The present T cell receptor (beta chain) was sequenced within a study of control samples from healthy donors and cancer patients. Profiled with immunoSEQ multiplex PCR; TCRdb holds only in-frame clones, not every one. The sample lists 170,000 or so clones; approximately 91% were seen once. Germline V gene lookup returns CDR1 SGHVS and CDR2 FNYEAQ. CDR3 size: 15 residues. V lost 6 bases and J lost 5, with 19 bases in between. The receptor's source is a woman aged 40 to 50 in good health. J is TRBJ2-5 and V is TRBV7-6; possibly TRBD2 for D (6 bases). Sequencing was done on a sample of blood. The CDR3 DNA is TGTGCCAGCAGTTCCCCGCGGAGGGGCGGCGAGACCCAGTACTTC. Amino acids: CASSSPRRGGETQYF.